The entry below describes one TCR beta chain. Germline V gives CDR1 MNHEY, CDR2 SVGAGI. V was pared by 1 base and J by 5 bases, with 18 bases between. The CDR3 spans 16 residues. The treatment here: preoperative locoregional IRX-2 cytokine immunotherapy. Samples came from a phase Ib trial of preoperative locoregional IRX-2 cytokine immunotherapy. The sample originates from a study of preoperative IRX-2 immunotherapy in early breast cancer. Produced via immunoSEQ multiplex PCR; TCRdb's table is partial and in-frame only. The sample contains about 23,000 clones, 95% of which appear only once. Sequences were derived from tumor tissue, sampled after IRX-2 immunotherapy. This chain links TRBV6-5 with TRBJ2-7; D not resolved. This TCR came from a human donor with breast cancer. The CDR3 DNA sequence: TGTGCCAGCAGTTACTTTTCCGGGCCCCTCGCCCACGAGCAGTACTTC. Translating gives CASSYFSGPLAHEQYF.